This TCR beta chain was captured in a study of cytomegalovirus exposure and HLA in healthy donors. This CDR3 has 13 residues. V lost 5 bases, J lost 2 bases, and 10 bases lay in between. Germline V gene sequence: CDR1 SGHTA, CDR2 FQGTGA. The primer mix had 60 Vbeta and 13 Jbeta primers. Profiling relied on immunoSEQ multiplex PCR, and the TCRdb table lists in-frame clones only, not all of them. The sample has about 190,000 clones, over 9.5% seen once. The TCR comes from a middle-aged man in good health and CMV-seropositive. J is TRBJ2-7 and V is TRBV7-3; possibly TRBD1 for D (6 bases). Sequenced: PBMCs. DNA for the CDR3: TGTGCCAGCAGCGGCAGGGGTCCCTACGAGCAGTACTTC. Translation: CASSGRGPYEQYF. The full variable domain, in which reference TRBV7-3 and TRBJ2-7 provide the parts outside the CDR3, is GAGVSQTPSNKVTEKGKYVELRCDPISGHTALYWYRQSLGQGPEFLIYFQGTGAADDSGLPNDRFFAVRPEGSVSTLKIQRTERGDSAVYLCASSGRGPYEQYFGPGTRLTVT.